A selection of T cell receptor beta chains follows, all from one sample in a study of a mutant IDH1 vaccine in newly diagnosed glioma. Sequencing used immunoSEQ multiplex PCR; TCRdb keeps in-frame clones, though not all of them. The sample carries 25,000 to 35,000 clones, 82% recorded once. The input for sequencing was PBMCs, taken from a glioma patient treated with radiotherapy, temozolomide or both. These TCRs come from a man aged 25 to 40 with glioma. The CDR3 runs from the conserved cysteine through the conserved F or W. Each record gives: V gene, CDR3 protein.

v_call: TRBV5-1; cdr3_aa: CASSRRYEQYF
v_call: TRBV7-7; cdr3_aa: CASSVRIAGLPYEQYF
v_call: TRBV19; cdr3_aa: CASRGSGIPSTEAFF
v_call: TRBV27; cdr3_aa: CASSKGRGGDSNQPQHF
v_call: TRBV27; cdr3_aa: CASTGGADTQYF
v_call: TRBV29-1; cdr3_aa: CSVLTSRGGPTDTQYF
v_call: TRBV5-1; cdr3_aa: CASGPGTGRKDGYTF
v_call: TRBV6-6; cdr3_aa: CASSYIYNEQFF
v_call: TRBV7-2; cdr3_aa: CASSLPAGLYEQYF
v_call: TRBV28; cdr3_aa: CASSPHRPNSYEQYF